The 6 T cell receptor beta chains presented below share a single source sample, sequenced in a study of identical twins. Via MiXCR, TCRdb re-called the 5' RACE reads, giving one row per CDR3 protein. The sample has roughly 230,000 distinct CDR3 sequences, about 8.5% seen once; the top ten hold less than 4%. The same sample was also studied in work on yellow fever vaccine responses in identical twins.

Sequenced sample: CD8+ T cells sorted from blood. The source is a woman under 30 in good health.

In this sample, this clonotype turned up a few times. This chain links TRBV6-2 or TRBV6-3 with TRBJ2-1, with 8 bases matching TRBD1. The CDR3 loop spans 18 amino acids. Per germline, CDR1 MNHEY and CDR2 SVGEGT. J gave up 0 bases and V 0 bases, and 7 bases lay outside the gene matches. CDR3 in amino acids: CASSYSMGQASSYNEQFF. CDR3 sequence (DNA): TGTGCCAGCAGTTACTCGATGGGACAGGCGAGCTCCTACAATGAGCAGTTCTTC.

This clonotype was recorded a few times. The CDR3 reads CASISGHKAFF. The CDR3 coding sequence is TGTGCCAGCATTTCGGGACACAAAGCTTTCTTT. The chain couples TRBV6-2 or TRBV6-3 to TRBJ1-1; tentative D call: TRBD1 (6 bases). The V end lost 7 bases, the J end lost 9 bases, and 12 bases lay between the germline ends. Looked up from germline, CDR1 is MNHEY and CDR2 is SVGEGT. This CDR3 spans 11 amino acids.

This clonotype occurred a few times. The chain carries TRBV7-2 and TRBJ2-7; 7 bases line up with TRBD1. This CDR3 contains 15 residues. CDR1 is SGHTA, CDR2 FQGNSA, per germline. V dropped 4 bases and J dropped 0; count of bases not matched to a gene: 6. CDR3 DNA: TGTGCCAGCAGCTCGCCACAGGGGAACTCCTACGAGCAGTACTTC. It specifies CASSSPQGNSYEQYF.

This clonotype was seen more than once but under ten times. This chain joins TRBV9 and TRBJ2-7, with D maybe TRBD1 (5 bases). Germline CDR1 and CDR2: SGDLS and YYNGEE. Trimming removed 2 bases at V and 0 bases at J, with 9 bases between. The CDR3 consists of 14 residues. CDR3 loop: CASSVKDNSYEQYF. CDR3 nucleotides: TGTGCCAGCAGCGTTAAGGACAACTCCTACGAGCAGTACTTC.

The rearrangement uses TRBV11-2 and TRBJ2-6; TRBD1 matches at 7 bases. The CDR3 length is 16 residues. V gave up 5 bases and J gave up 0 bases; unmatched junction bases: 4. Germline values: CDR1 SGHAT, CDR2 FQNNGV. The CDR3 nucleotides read TGTGCCAGCAGCCTACAGGGGTTCTCTGGGGCCAACGTCCTGACTTTC. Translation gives CASSLQGFSGANVLTF. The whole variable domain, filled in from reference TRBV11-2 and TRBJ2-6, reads EAGVAQSPRYKIIEKRQSVAFWCNPISGHATLYWYQQILGQGPKLLIQFQNNGVVDDSQLPKDRFSAERLKGVDSTLKIQPAKLEDSAVYLCASSLQGFSGANVLTFGAGSRLTVL.

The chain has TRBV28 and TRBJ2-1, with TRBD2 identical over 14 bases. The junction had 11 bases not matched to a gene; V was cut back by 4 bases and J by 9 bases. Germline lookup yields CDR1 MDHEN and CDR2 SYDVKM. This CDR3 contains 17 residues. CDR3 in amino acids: CASSSLPGLAGEGEQFF. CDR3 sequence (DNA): TGTGCCAGCAGTTCTCTCCCGGGACTAGCGGGAGAGGGTGAGCAGTTCTTC.